The clone carrying this TCR beta chain was counted ten times or more. The CDR3 totals 15 residues. V lost 1 base and J 2 bases, leaving 10 bases between the germline ends. Germline-derived CDR1 and CDR2 are PRHDT and FYEKMQ (reference sequence). The source of the sample is a study of molecular identifiers for immune sequencing clone quantification. Previously described methods and listed TCR primers produced bulk TCR libraries. TCRdb reanalysed the PCR reads using MiXCR and keeps one entry per CDR3 protein. The sample lists approximately 90,000 distinct CDR3 sequences, 20% to 25% occurring once. Isolation of naive CD8 T cells was achieved by sorting on a CD8+CD4-CCR7+CD45RA+ phenotype.

What was sequenced was naive CD8+ T cells from blood, with Jurkat cell RNA spiked in. Stated subset: FACS-sorted CD8+CD4-CCR7+CD45RA+ naive T cells. The rearrangement uses TRBV13 and TRBJ2-3; D unclear. This TCR came from a human donor in good health. Some libraries in this study had Jurkat cell RNA spiked in. CDR3 residues: CASSLEIRNTDTQYF. In nucleotides, the CDR3 is TGTGCCAGCAGCTTAGAAATCAGGAACACAGATACGCAGTATTTT. Full variable domain (missing parts from reference TRBV13 and TRBJ2-3): AAGVIQSPRHLIKEKRETATLKCYPIPRHDTVYWYQQGPGQDPQFLISFYEKMQSDKGSIPDRFSAQQFSDYHSELNMSSLELGDSALYFCASSLEIRNTDTQYFGPGTRLTVL.